Included here is one T cell receptor (beta chain) sequence, with context. Its antigen remains unidentified. The data derive from a study of vaccination effects on CD4 cells after COVID-19. Study-level findings and limits: Few convalescent patients were included, and no early post-infection timepoints were sampled.

TCRdb's table, derived via immunoSEQ multiplex PCR, lists solely in-frame clones and lacks some. The table records under 85,000 clones, 70% to 75% of them present only once. CDR1 LGHDT and CDR2 YNNKEL come from the germline V gene (reference sequence). The CDR3 loop spans 16 amino acids. The V and J ends lost 4 bases and 7 bases, in that order; junction bases with no gene match: 12. In the ViraFEST assay, antigen-specific CD4+ clonotypes were identified by expansion after peptide-pool stimulation. Subsequent to a culture period of nine to ten days, CD4+ T cells were isolated. The chain recombines TRBV3-1 (or the pseudogene TRBV3-2) with TRBJ2-4; TRBD2 matches 8 bases. The receptor comes from a human donor who received a COVID-19 vaccine. Sequences were derived from CD4+ T cells from PBMCs cultured with HCoV-229E spike peptides, sampled before COVID-19 vaccination. CDR3 residues: CASSPRGSGAGNIQYF. In DNA, the CDR3 is TGTGCCAGCAGCCCAAGGGGTAGCGGGGCGGGGAACATTCAGTACTTC.